By share of the sample, the clone carrying this T cell receptor (beta chain) is medium-sized. Its antigen is still unknown. The record originates from a study of neurological immune-mediated disorders. Study-level results: The greatest degree of TCR clonal expansion was observed in HTLV-1-associated myelopathy, with the lowest in multiple sclerosis, below that of healthy controls.

Input was 1 million sorted T cells, either CD4+ or CD8+. Over 180 million TCR-beta sequences from 15-18 subjects were obtained in each sequencing run. TCRdb re-called the 5' RACE reads with MiXCR, one entry per CDR3 protein. The top ten hold roughly 2% of the sample, which has tens of thousands of distinct CDR3 sequences, about 4% seen once. This CDR3 comprises 14 residues. The V end was cut by 4 bases, the J end by 1 base, with 10 bases between. Germline CDR1 reads SGHVS; CDR2 reads FQNEAQ. The specimen sequenced was CD4+ T cells from blood. The TCR originated in a woman between 40 and 50 years old with multiple sclerosis. The rearrangement joins TRBV7-8 to TRBJ2-5; possible D gene TRBD1, 5 bases. This CDR3 is CASSSRQTQETQYF. The CDR3 nucleotides read TGTGCCAGCAGCTCTCGACAGACCCAAGAGACCCAGTACTTC.